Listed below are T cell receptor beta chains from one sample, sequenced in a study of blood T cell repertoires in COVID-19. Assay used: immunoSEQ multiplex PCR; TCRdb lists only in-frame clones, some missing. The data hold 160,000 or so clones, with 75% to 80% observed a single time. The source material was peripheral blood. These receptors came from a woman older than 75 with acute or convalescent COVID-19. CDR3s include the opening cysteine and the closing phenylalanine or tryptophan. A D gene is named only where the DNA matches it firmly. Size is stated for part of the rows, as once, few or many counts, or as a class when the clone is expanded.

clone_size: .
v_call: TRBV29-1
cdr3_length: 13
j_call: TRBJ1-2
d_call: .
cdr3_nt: TGCAGCGTTGAGGCAGGCCCCCTCGATGGCTACACCTTC
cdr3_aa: CSVEAGPLDGYTF

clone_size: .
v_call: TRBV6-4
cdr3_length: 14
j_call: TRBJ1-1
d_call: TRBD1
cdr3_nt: TGTGCCAGCAGTCCCGGGACAGGGGGCATTAAGGCTTTCTTT
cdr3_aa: CASSPGTGGIKAFF

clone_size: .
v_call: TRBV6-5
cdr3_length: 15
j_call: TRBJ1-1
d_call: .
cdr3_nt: TGTGCCAGCAGTTACTCGCGGGCCGCGAACACTGAAGCTTTCTTT
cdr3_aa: CASSYSRAANTEAFF

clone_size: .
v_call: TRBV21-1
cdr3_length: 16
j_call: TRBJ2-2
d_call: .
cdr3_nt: TGTGCCACCCCTCGGGGGGGGACAGGGGGCTACGGGGAGCTGTTTTTT
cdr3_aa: CATPRGGTGGYGELFF

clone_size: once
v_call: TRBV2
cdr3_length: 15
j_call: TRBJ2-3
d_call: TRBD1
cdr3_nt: TGTGCCAGCAGTAAACAGGGGTCGGGCACAGATACGCAGTATTTT
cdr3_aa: CASSKQGSGTDTQYF

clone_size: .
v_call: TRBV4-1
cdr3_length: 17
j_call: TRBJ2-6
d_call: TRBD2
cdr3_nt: TGCGCCAGCAGCCAAGGCTCGGGGGGATCTGGGGCCAACGTCCTGACTTTC
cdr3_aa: CASSQGSGGSGANVLTF

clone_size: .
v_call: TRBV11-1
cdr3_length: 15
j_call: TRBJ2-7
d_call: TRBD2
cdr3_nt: TGTGCCAGCAGCTTAAGTGCGGGGGGGAGCTACGAGCAGTACTTC
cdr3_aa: CASSLSAGGSYEQYF

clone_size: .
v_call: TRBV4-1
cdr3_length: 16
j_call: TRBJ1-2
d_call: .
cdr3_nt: TGCGCCAGCAGCCCGGGGGGTGTGGGGAGCGACTATGGCTACACCTTC
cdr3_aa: CASSPGGVGSDYGYTF

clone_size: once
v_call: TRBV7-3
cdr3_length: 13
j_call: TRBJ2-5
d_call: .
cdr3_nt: TGTGCCAGCAGCCGCCAGGGAGGAGAGACCCAGTACTTC
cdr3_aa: CASSRQGGETQYF

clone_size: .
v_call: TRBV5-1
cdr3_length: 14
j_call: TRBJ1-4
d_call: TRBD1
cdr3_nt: TGCGCCAGCAGCCCGGGACAGGGTAATGAAAAACTGTTTTTT
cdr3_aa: CASSPGQGNEKLFF

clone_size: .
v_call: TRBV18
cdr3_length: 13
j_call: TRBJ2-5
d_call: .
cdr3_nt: TGTGCCAGCTCACCGGGCCGTGGAGAGACCCAGTACTTC
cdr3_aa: CASSPGRGETQYF

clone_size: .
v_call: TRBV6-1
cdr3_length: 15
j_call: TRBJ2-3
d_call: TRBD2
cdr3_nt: TGTGCCAGCAGTGAAACCTGGACTAGTTCGGATACGCAGTATTTT
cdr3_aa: CASSETWTSSDTQYF

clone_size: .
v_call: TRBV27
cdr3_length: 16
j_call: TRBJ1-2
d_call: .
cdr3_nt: TGTGCCAGCAGTTTTGCCCCTCCCGGTAGAGCCGATGGCTACACCTTC
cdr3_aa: CASSFAPPGRADGYTF

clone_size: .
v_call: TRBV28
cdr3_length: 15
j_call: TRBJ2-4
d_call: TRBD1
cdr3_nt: TGTGCCAGCAGTTTATCAGACAGGGGTAAAAACATTCAGTACTTC
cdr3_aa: CASSLSDRGKNIQYF

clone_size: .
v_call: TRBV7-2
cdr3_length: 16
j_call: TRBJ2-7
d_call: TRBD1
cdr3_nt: TGTGCCAGCAGCTTCAGCCGGACAGGGGGTCGGGACGAGCAGTACTTC
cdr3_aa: CASSFSRTGGRDEQYF

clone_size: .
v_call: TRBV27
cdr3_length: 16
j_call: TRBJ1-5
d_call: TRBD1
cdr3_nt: TGTGCCAGCAGTTTGGCCCCGGGACAGGGGAATCAGCCCCAGCATTTT
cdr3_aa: CASSLAPGQGNQPQHF

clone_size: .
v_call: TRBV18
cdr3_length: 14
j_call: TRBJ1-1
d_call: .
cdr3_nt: TGTGCCAGCTCACTACAGGGCTCGGTTACTGAAGCTTTCTTT
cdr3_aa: CASSLQGSVTEAFF

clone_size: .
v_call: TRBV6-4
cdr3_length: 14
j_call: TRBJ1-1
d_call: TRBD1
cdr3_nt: TGTGCCAGCAGGGACTTCGACAGGGACACTGAAGCTTTCTTT
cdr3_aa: CASRDFDRDTEAFF

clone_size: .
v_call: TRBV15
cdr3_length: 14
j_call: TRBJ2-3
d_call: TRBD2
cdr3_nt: TGTGCCACCAGCGGCGGGGGGGGCACAGATACGCAGTATTTT
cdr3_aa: CATSGGGGTDTQYF

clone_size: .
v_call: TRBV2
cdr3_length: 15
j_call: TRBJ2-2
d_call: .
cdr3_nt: TGTGCCAGCAGAGCCAGGAGGCCGAACACCGGGGAGCTGTTTTTT
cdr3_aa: CASRARRPNTGELFF

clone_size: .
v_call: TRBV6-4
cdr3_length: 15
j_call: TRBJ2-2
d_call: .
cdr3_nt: TGTGCCAGCAGTGACTCCCCCCTGGGGCACGGGGAGCTGTTTTTT
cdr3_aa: CASSDSPLGHGELFF